This T cell receptor (beta chain) appears in the sequencing data of a study of shared clonotypes between healthy human individuals. The deep-level immunoSEQ assay was used. TCRdb keeps only in-frame clones here, not all; method: immunoSEQ multiplex PCR. The table lists over a million clones, around 97% of them singletons. The ends lost 11 bases at V and 6 bases at J; junction bases unmatched: 9. The CDR3 length is 13 residues. CDR1 is SGHTA and CDR2 is FQGNSA in the germline V gene. Study findings and constraints: A handful of donors showed sharing of approximately 5% of naive CD4 clonotypes.

In regard to this clone: The antigen is undetermined.

The clonotype originates from a man aged 25 to 40 in good health. The V and J genes are TRBV7-2 and TRBJ2-7; 11 nucleotides match TRBD1. Sequencing was performed on naive CD4+ T cells sorted from blood. Subset noted: CD45RA+ positively selected. This CDR3 reads CAVQGTGGSEQYF. Written as DNA, the CDR3 is TGTGCCGTTCAGGGGACAGGGGGGTCCGAGCAGTACTTC.